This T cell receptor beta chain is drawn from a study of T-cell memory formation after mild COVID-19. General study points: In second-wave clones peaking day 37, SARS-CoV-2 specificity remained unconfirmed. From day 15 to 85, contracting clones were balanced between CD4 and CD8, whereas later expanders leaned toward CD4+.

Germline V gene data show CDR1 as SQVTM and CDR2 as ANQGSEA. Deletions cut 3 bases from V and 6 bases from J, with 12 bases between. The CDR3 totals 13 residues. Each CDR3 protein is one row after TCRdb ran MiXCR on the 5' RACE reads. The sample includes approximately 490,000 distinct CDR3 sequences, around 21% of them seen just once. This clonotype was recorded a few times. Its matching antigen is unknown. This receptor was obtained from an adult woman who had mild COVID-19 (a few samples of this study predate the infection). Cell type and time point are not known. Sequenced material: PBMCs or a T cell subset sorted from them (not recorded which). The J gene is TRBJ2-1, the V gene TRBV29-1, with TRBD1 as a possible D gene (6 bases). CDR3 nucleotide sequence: TGCAGCGTTGACAGGGGTAGCACCAATGAGCAGTTCTTC. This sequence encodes CSVDRGSTNEQFF.